The next 9 T cell receptor beta chains were all read from a single sample in a study of CD8+ T cells in alopecia areata. RNA was isolated and reverse transcribed to cDNA, the sequencing template. The assay was immunoSEQ multiplex PCR, and TCRdb's table has in-frame clones only and misses some. Here the sample spans a few hundred thousand clones, 50% to 60% being singletons. As to treatment: oral pan-JAK inhibitor, 5-10 mg twice daily. The sequenced sample was CD4+ T cells sorted from blood, obtained at week 4, from a patient treated with tofacitinib. The receptors were sampled from a human donor with alopecia areata.

The chain is built from TRBV29-1 and TRBJ2-3; D is unclear. Trimming left V 3 bases short and J 6 bases short, with 13 bases between. The CDR3 runs 13 residues. Germline V gene data show CDR1 as SQVTM and CDR2 as ANQGSEA. This chain's CDR3 is CSVEPAVGDTQYF. The CDR3 DNA follows: TGCAGCGTTGAGCCCGCGGTAGGGGATACGCAGTATTTT.

The chain recombines TRBV2 with TRBJ1-1, with TRBD1 matching 8 bases. The germline CDR1 and CDR2 sequences are SNHLY and FYNNEI. V lost 6 bases to trimming and J lost 2 bases; unmatched junction nucleotides: 11. This CDR3 has 16 amino acids. The CDR3 DNA is TGTGCCAGCAGACGAAGGACAGGGAATAAAAACACTGAAGCTTTCTTT. The encoded protein is CASRRRTGNKNTEAFF.

The chain recombines TRBV4-3 with TRBJ2-7; D is perhaps TRBD1 (6 bases). With 0 bases removed from V and 2 bases from J, the gap between germline ends came to 8 bases. The CDR3 spans 14 residues. The germline CDR1 and CDR2 sequences are LGHNA and YSLEER. CDR3 nucleotide sequence: TGCGCCAGCAGCCAAGAAGGGGGTCCCTACGAGCAGTACTTC. Translating it yields CASSQEGGPYEQYF.

In DNA, the CDR3 is TGTGCCAGCAGTGAAGTAGGGGGCGAGCAGTACTTC. Amino acid sequence: CASSEVGGEQYF. The V call is TRBV2, the J call TRBJ2-7; a weak D match, TRBD1 (6 bases). Per the germline V gene, CDR1 is SNHLY and CDR2 is FYNNEI. V was cut by 1 base and J by 6 bases, with 7 bases left in between. The CDR3 extends over 12 amino acids.

The genes are TRBV14 and TRBJ2-5, with 10 bases lining up with TRBD1. CDR3 length equals 17 residues. CDR1 and CDR2 (germline): SGHDN, FVKESK. With 0 bases clipped from V and 5 bases from J, the junction kept 9 bases outside the gene matches. CDR3 coding DNA: TGTGCCAGCAGCCAAGATCCTACGGGACAGGGGATGGAGACCCAGTACTTC. Translating gives CASSQDPTGQGMETQYF.

J is TRBJ2-2 and V is TRBV29-1; D is tentatively TRBD1 or TRBD2 (6 bases each). V was cut by 0 bases and J by 5 bases, with 16 bases left in between. Germline V CDR1 and CDR2: SQVTM, ANQGSEA. The CDR3 sequence is 16 residues long. The CDR3, as DNA: TGCAGCGTTGAAGATGGGGGGCGAGGGGTAACCGGGGAGCTGTTTTTT. It specifies CSVEDGGRGVTGELFF.

CDR3 in DNA: TGCAGCGCCCAGATATGGTCCTATTCACCCCTCCACTTT. Residues: CSAQIWSYSPLHF. The V and J genes are TRBV29-1 and TRBJ1-6, with D unclear. This CDR3 contains 13 residues. The V gene lost 7 bases and the J gene lost 8 bases, with 15 bases spanning the gap. Germline lookup yields CDR1 SQVTM and CDR2 ANQGSEA. The full variable domain, in which reference TRBV29-1 and TRBJ1-6 provide the parts outside the CDR3, is SAVISQKPSRDICQRGTSLTIQCQVDSQVTMMFWYRQQPGQSLTLIATANQGSEATYESGFVIDKFPISRPNLTFSTLTVSNMSPEDSSIYLCSAQIWSYSPLHFGNGTRLTVT.

The table lists this clone with many counts. This chain joins TRBV6-1 and TRBJ1-1; no clear D gene. The CDR3 is 14 amino acids. Trimming removed 10 bases at V and 1 base at J, with 16 bases between. Germline lookup yields CDR1 MNHNS and CDR2 SASEGT. As DNA, the CDR3 is TGTGCCATCTTAGACGTCATTTCGAACACTGAAGCTTTCTTT. Translation: CAILDVISNTEAFF.

The genes are TRBV30 and TRBJ1-4; a weak D match, TRBD1 (5 bases). Trimming shortened V by 0 bases and J by 8 bases, and 13 bases separated the two germline ends. The CDR3 totals 14 residues. Germline lookup yields CDR1 GTSNPN and CDR2 SVGIG (reference sequence). The CDR3 DNA is TGTGCCTGGAGTGTACGGGGGAGGCGGGAAAAACTGTTTTTT. It is translated as CAWSVRGRREKLFF.